This T cell receptor beta chain was recovered during a study of PD-1 blockade in classical Hodgkin lymphoma (dated by TCRdb to the early 2020s). Notes on the research overall: Nivolumab dosing was 3 mg/kg intravenously every 2 weeks, continuing until either disease progression or unacceptable toxicity. To define a peripheral blood immune signature of response to PD-1 blockade in classical Hodgkin lymphoma, the study combined TCR beta sequencing with CyTOF. What the authors observed across the whole study: By C4D1, a significant rise was seen in CD4+ TCR diversity but not in CD8+ TCR diversity (p=0.0027 vs p=0.16), and the rise was most apparent among complete responders (p=0.02). Diversity was lower in patients who began nivolumab less than 1 year after ASCT, so these patients were left out of later analyses to avoid confounding by immune reconstitution. Baseline TCR diversity was reported as lower in newly diagnosed patients than in healthy donors, and lower still in relapsed/refractory patients. Trial patients achieving complete response had baseline diversity similar to newly diagnosed patients, whereas partial responders and progressors had significantly lower diversity. The study was restricted to a single clinical trial cohort, and the causes of repertoire differences, possibly disease activity or prior therapy, were left undefined.

The Qiagen DNeasy kit was used to extract genomic DNA both from unsorted PBMCs and from the negatively selected CD4+ and CD8+ fractions. Using primers that anneal to V and J segments, immunoSEQ multiplex PCR amplified the TCR beta CDR3 regions. A synthetic immune receptor repertoire was used to minimize amplification bias, and remaining bias was computationally removed after sequencing. On the authors' methods: Repertoire diversity was quantified as the Shannon entropy index using custom Python scripts. The unsorted, CD4+ and CD8+ repertoires were each analyzed separately, with the exception of combined analyses, where CD4+ and CD8+ sequences were merged in silico. Clonal expansion was defined as a frequency increase of at least 2-fold after treatment compared with C1D1, and clones undetected at baseline were assigned a pseudocount of 0.5. Singleton clones were defined as clones with 0 or 1 copy at C1D1, and non-singleton clones were defined as clones with 2 or more copies. By matching protein sequences in sorted samples from the same patient, clones expanded in unsorted samples were annotated as CD4+, CD8+ or unknown. Wilcoxon tests were applied to paired samples to test diversity changes from C1D1 to C4D1. TCRdb stores this immuneACCESS table with in-frame sequences only. Part of the clones is absent; in the studies checked, under half of the shortfall reflects unresolved V genes, and no reason is known for the rest. D and trimming come from the DNA, and the V and J calls and clone size come from that table. This sample holds around 65,000 clones; nearly 90% were observed only once. The top ten clonotypes cover 7% to 8.5% of the sample.

About this clone: Its specific antigen is unknown. No qualities accompany the bases; no much larger clone lies one base away.

Between the V and J ends, shortened by 4 bases and 5 bases respectively, the junction contains 18 bases. The germline V gene encodes CDR1 SGDLS and CDR2 YYNGEE. Measured from the cysteine to the phenylalanine, the CDR3 is 15 residues long. The entry retains the CDR3 DNA only, 45 bases that are in frame from base 1. What this sample's time point label stands for: cycle 4 day 1 (C4D1), after 5 to 7 weeks of nivolumab. Every trial patient had relapsed following autologous stem cell transplantation, and prior brentuximab vedotin exposure was what differed among cohorts A, B and C. The trial cohort included 50 to 70 patients with relapsed/refractory classical Hodgkin lymphoma, and each patient had a best overall response of complete response, partial response or progressive disease. In the multi-cohort phase II CheckMate 205 trial, trial patients received single-agent nivolumab. An independent review committee assessed best overall response by applying the 2007 International Working Group response criteria. Trial PBMCs were collected just before the start of nivolumab (C1D1) and during therapy at cycle 2 day 1 and cycle 4 day 1. After peripheral blood was drawn into 8 mL Vacutainer Cell Preparation Tubes, PBMCs were isolated by centrifugation and then cryopreserved.

The chain links TRBV9 with TRBJ2-5; TRBD2 is a possible D gene, resting on 6 matching bases. The sample consisted of peripheral blood mononuclear cells (PBMCs), taken before the fourth cycle of nivolumab. The clonotype originates from a human donor with classical Hodgkin lymphoma. Here the CDR3 is given as CASSPRLVVDETQYF. Read as DNA, the sequence is TGTGCCAGCAGCCCCCGACTAGTCGTCGACGAGACCCAGTACTTC.